Here is one T cell receptor (beta chain) with its context. No antigen is known for it. Germline CDR1 and CDR2: LNHDA and SQIVND (reference sequence). CDR3 length: 11 residues. V dropped 11 bases and J dropped 7 bases, with 14 bases sitting between them. Assay used: immunoSEQ multiplex PCR; TCRdb lists only in-frame clones, some missing. The sample records tens of thousands of clones, 65% to 85% being singletons. This sample stems from a study of T cell responses to AZD1222 COVID-19 vaccine. Overall study results and limits: Nearly half of spike-specific TCRs reportedly target unmutated variant regions. Possibly, clonal diversity was underestimated; donors were largely white British and included more females. At study baseline, merely six AZD1222 recipients were seropositive.

This sequence originates from an adult in good health. The J gene is TRBJ1-2, the V gene TRBV19; the D gene is possibly TRBD1 (5 bases). The sample in question was peripheral blood, obtained on day 0 of AZD1222 vaccination. The CDR3 region is CALRRGRGYTF. DNA for the CDR3: TGTGCCTTGCGGAGGGGCCGTGGCTACACCTTC.